The present entry profiles one T cell receptor beta chain with its context. TCRdb keeps only in-frame clones here, not all; method: immunoSEQ multiplex PCR. The sample carries around 150,000 clones, about 80% recorded once. The sample comes from a study of blood T cell repertoires in COVID-19. About the study: The United States, Italy and Spain were the sources of the acute and convalescent COVID-19 samples.

Trimming took 1 base from V and 6 from J; bases not matched to a gene: 2. Germline CDR1 is MNHEY and CDR2 is SVGEGT. CDR3 length: 13 residues. The material sequenced was peripheral blood. The chain uses TRBV6-2 or TRBV6-3 and TRBJ2-7; 8 nucleotides agree with TRBD1. The source of this sequence is a woman of 80 years or more in a cohort sampled during active or convalescent COVID-19. This chain's CDR3 is CASSYYRGSEQYV. The CDR3 coding sequence is TGTGCCAGCAGTTACTACAGGGGGAGCGAGCAGTACGTC.